Listed below are T cell receptor beta chains from one sample, sequenced in a study of T cell responses to AZD1222 COVID-19 vaccine. Using immunoSEQ multiplex PCR, the repertoire was profiled, and TCRdb retains in-frame clones only, with some absent. The repertoire holds 95,000 to 150,000 clones, with 80% to 95% as singletons. The sequences come from peripheral blood, collected on day 0 of MenACWY control vaccination. The receptors here all came from an adult in good health. Both conserved end residues are part of each CDR3. D genes are given only for firm matches. The listing skips clone size in some rows; elsewhere it reads once, few, many or a size class.

>TRBJ2-3|TRBD2|TRBV6-4|few
CASSDSISGGADTQYF
TGTGCCAGCAGTGACTCGATTAGCGGGGGGGCAGATACGCAGTATTTT
>TRBJ2-3|TRBD2|TRBV13|NA
CASRELGREADTQYF
TGTGCCAGCAGAGAATTGGGGCGGGAGGCCGATACGCAGTATTTT
>TRBJ1-4|NA|TRBV19|few
CASSPQQGRLFF
TGTGCCAGTAGTCCGCAACAGGGAAGACTGTTTTTT
>TRBJ1-6|NA|TRBV7-9|once
CASSSWTGSSSYNSPLHF
TGTGCCAGCAGCTCCTGGACCGGATCGAGCTCCTATAATTCACCCCTCCACTTT
>TRBJ1-1|TRBD1|TRBV2|NA
CASSPLGQGQTEAFF
TGTGCCAGCAGTCCCCTTGGACAGGGGCAGACTGAAGCTTTCTTT
>TRBJ2-1|NA|TRBV12-3/TRBV12-4|NA
CASSPFMRDEQFF
TGTGCCAGCAGCCCCTTTATGCGAGATGAGCAGTTCTTC
>TRBJ1-2|TRBD1|TRBV7-9|NA
CAGAGQAVDGYTF
TGTGCCGGCGCGGGACAGGCAGTCGATGGCTACACCTTC
>TRBJ2-2|TRBD2|TRBV4-2|NA
CASSQDLSGGADTGELFF
TGTGCCAGCAGCCAAGACTTGAGCGGGGGGGCGGACACCGGGGAGCTGTTTTTT
>TRBJ1-1|NA|TRBV6-5|NA
CASSMAARTEAFF
TGTGCCAGCAGTATGGCGGCGAGGACTGAAGCTTTCTTT
>TRBJ1-1|TRBD1|TRBV30|NA
CARRRTGESTEAFF
TGTGCCCGCAGACGGACAGGGGAAAGCACTGAAGCTTTCTTT
>TRBJ1-4|NA|TRBV3-1/TRBV3-2|NA
CASSLGGSNEKLFF
TGTGCCAGCAGCCTGGGGGGGTCTAATGAAAAACTGTTTTTT
>TRBJ2-5|NA|TRBV5-1|NA
CASSPEAQETQYF
TGCGCCAGCAGCCCGGAGGCCCAAGAGACCCAGTACTTC
>TRBJ2-3|NA|TRBV5-1|NA
CASSLSADTQYF
TGCGCCAGCAGCTTGAGTGCAGATACGCAGTATTTT
>TRBJ2-7|NA|TRBV7-9|NA
CASSRYQQGSYEQYF
TGTGCCAGCAGCCGCTACCAACAGGGCTCCTACGAGCAGTACTTC
>TRBJ1-5|TRBD1|TRBV6-6|NA
CASFDGQASNQPQHF
TGTGCCAGTTTCGACGGACAGGCTAGCAATCAGCCCCAGCATTTT
>TRBJ2-2|NA|TRBV15|NA
CATSRARQPEELFF
TGTGCCACCAGCAGAGCGAGACAGCCGGAGGAGCTGTTTTTT
>TRBJ2-1|NA|TRBV29-1|NA
CSGANGQRDEQFF
TGCAGCGGTGCGAACGGACAAAGGGATGAGCAGTTCTTC
>TRBJ1-1|NA|TRBV29-1|NA
CSVEGGAAEAFF
TGCAGCGTTGAAGGGGGGGCGGCTGAAGCTTTCTTT
>TRBJ1-1|NA|TRBV7-9|NA
CASIPSVGTEAFF
TGTGCCAGCATCCCCAGTGTCGGCACTGAAGCTTTCTTT
>TRBJ2-5|TRBD1|TRBV24-1|NA
CATSDTGTEETQYF
TGTGCCACCAGTGATACCGGGACAGAAGAGACCCAGTACTTC
>TRBJ2-2|TRBD1|TRBV20-1|NA
CSASGWTGGTGELFF
TGCAGTGCTAGTGGCTGGACAGGGGGCACCGGGGAGCTGTTTTTT
>TRBJ2-2|TRBD2|TRBV3-1/TRBV3-2|once
CASSPLAGGYTGELFF
TGTGCCAGCAGTCCCCTCGCGGGAGGGTACACCGGGGAGCTGTTTTTT
>TRBJ1-3|NA|TRBV5-1|once
CASSSEPGTGNTIYF
TGCGCCAGCAGTTCCGAGCCCGGGACTGGAAACACCATATATTTT
>TRBJ2-5|TRBD2|TRBV4-1|NA
CASSPRDGAGGTRETQYF
TGCGCCAGCAGCCCGAGGGACGGAGCGGGGGGAACCCGGGAGACCCAGTACTTC
>TRBJ1-3|NA|TRBV4-2|NA
CASSQVKSSGNTIYF
TGTGCCAGCAGCCAAGTAAAGTCCTCTGGAAACACCATATATTTT
>TRBJ1-3|NA|TRBV7-6|NA
CASSSGRASGNTIYF
TGTGCCAGCAGCTCAGGCCGGGCCTCGGGAAACACCATATATTTT
>TRBJ2-3|NA|TRBV4-3|NA
CASSPHPTGSTDTQYF
TGCGCCAGCAGCCCCCACCCGACAGGAAGCACAGATACGCAGTATTTT
>TRBJ1-1|NA|TRBV19|NA
CASSIGTALNTEAFF
TGTGCCAGTAGTATCGGGACGGCTCTGAACACTGAAGCTTTCTTT
>TRBJ2-1|NA|TRBV28|NA
CASSLIQRYNEQFF
TGTGCCAGCAGTTTGATACAGCGTTACAATGAGCAGTTCTTC
>TRBJ1-6|TRBD1|TRBV6-1|NA
CASSGGQGQVKNSPLHF
TGTGCCAGCAGTGGGGGACAGGGACAGGTTAAGAATTCACCCCTCCACTTT
>TRBJ1-4|TRBD1|TRBV11-1|NA
CASSFSSGGAEKLFF
TGTGCCAGCAGCTTCTCGTCAGGGGGCGCTGAAAAACTGTTTTTT
>TRBJ1-3|NA|TRBV7-2|NA
CASSSRIGNTIYF
TGTGCCAGCAGCTCGAGAATTGGAAACACCATATATTTT
>TRBJ1-1|NA|TRBV27|NA
CASKRQDLTEAFF
TGTGCCAGCAAAAGACAGGATCTCACTGAAGCTTTCTTT
>TRBJ1-5|TRBD1|TRBV18|NA
CASSPPGQGRNQPQHF
TGTGCCAGCTCACCACCAGGACAGGGACGCAATCAGCCCCAGCATTTT
>TRBJ2-1|NA|TRBV5-4|NA
CASSGTTSGWGNEQFF
TGTGCCAGCAGCGGAACGACTAGTGGGTGGGGCAATGAGCAGTTCTTC
>TRBJ1-4|NA|TRBV6-5|NA
CASGSDYEKLFF
TGTGCCAGTGGATCAGACTATGAAAAACTGTTTTTT
>TRBJ2-5|TRBD2|TRBV5-5|NA
CASSTRTSGEGKTQYF
TGTGCCAGCAGCACCAGGACTAGCGGGGAGGGGAAGACCCAGTACTTC
>TRBJ2-2|NA|TRBV7-8|NA
CASSYDLGLGGTGELFF
TGTGCCAGCAGCTATGACTTGGGACTTGGGGGCACCGGGGAGCTGTTTTTT
>TRBJ2-2|NA|TRBV7-9|once
CASSLAGHTPGELFF
TGTGCCAGCAGCTTAGCGGGCCATACTCCCGGGGAGCTGTTTTTT
>TRBJ2-4|TRBD2|TRBV5-1|NA
CASSLRLAERVNIQYF
TGCGCCAGCAGCTTGAGGCTAGCGGAGAGGGTGAACATTCAGTACTTC
>TRBJ1-5|NA|TRBV6-5|NA
CASSYRASNQPQHF
TGTGCCAGCAGCTACCGGGCTTCCAATCAGCCCCAGCATTTT
>TRBJ2-3|TRBD1|TRBV6-5|NA
CASSPGQGRADTQYF
TGTGCCAGCAGCCCGGGACAGGGGAGAGCAGATACGCAGTATTTT
>TRBJ2-3|TRBD1|TRBV9|NA
CASSGSPGQGYADTQYF
TGTGCCAGCAGCGGATCACCCGGACAGGGGTACGCAGATACGCAGTATTTT
>TRBJ2-2|NA|TRBV4-1|NA
CASSPKRITGELFF
TGCGCCAGCAGCCCAAAACGGATAACCGGGGAGCTGTTTTTT
>TRBJ2-7|TRBD1|TRBV28|NA
CASGQDPYEQYF
TGTGCCAGTGGACAGGATCCCTACGAGCAGTACTTC
>TRBJ1-3|NA|TRBV6-5|NA
CASSSTGNTIYF
TGTGCCAGCAGCAGCACTGGAAACACCATATATTTT
>TRBJ2-1|TRBD1|TRBV24-1|few
CATSDPGQGPINEQFF
TGTGCCACCAGTGATCCAGGACAGGGCCCTATTAATGAGCAGTTCTTC
>TRBJ1-2|TRBD1|TRBV6-5|NA
CASRDGTGGNYGYTF
TGTGCCAGCAGGGACGGGACAGGGGGTAACTATGGCTACACCTTC
>TRBJ1-6|NA|TRBV7-2|NA
CASSFRVQQGNSPLHF
TGTGCCAGCAGCTTTCGGGTTCAACAGGGAAATTCACCCCTCCACTTT
>TRBJ2-1|TRBD2|TRBV28|NA
CASSTLAGGRNEQFF
TGTGCCAGCAGTACGCTAGCGGGAGGTAGGAATGAGCAGTTCTTC
>TRBJ1-6|NA|TRBV7-2|NA
CASSLVGDLDF
TGTGCCAGCAGCTTAGTGGGGGACCTCGACTTT